This T cell receptor (beta chain) emerged from a study of cytomegalovirus exposure and HLA in healthy donors. Whole-study results and caveats: Per a later analysis, about 17,000 TCR beta sequences showed association with HLA alleles at 0.05 false discovery rate.

PCR involved 60 Vbeta and 13 Jbeta primers. The assay was immunoSEQ multiplex PCR, and TCRdb's table has in-frame clones only and misses some. The profile shows some 200,000 clones, 84% of them singletons. As for this clone: The antigen is unknown.

Trimming stripped 0 bases from V and 6 bases from J, with 15 bases between. Germline V gives CDR1 GTSNPN, CDR2 SVGIG (reference sequence). The length of the CDR3 is 15 residues. The chain uses TRBV30 and TRBJ2-1; maybe TRBD2 (6 bases). The sequenced material came from PBMCs. The TCR sequence derives from a woman between 45 and 60 years old in good health and CMV-seropositive. The CDR3 bases are TGTGCCTGGAGTGTAAGTAGGCGGGGAGGCAATGAGCAGTTCTTC. Translation: CAWSVSRRGGNEQFF.